Sequencing of this TCR beta chain was carried out in a study of spatial heterogeneity in lung cancer (dated by TCRdb to between 2019 and 2020). Study-wide context: The donors were 60 to 80 patients from the lung TRACERx cohort who had early-stage, untreated non-small cell lung cancer. TCR repertoire features were related to nonsynonymous mutation counts determined by whole-exome sequencing of tumor tissue. Follow-up PBMC samples were sequenced whenever available, with the median time to follow-up being approximately 2 years after resection. Beta-chain transcripts were consistently detected in greater numbers than alpha-chain transcripts, which likely reflects a higher abundance of beta-chain transcripts. In non-small cell lung cancer, the study made a quantitative comparison of TCR alpha and beta repertoires among multiple tumor regions, matched nontumor lung and blood. In the raw uncorrected reads, each unique combination of TCR and UMI appeared more than ten times on average. At surgery, both alpha and beta chains were TCR-sequenced in roughly 200 tumor regions, fewer than 80 matched nontumor lung samples and some 56 PBMC samples. Overall results and qualifications from the work: Ubiquitous expanded tumor TCRs showed up in blood more often at tumor resection than at routine follow-up. Comparisons of baseline and follow-up blood repertoires included only approximately 14 patients. Confirming at a functional level the hypothesis that regional TCRs recognize regional mutations was considered to require additional single-cell paired TCR alpha and beta sequencing.

Preparation of the library involved 5' RACE. TCRdb records NextSeq 500 as the sequencer. The TCR library protocol attached a unique molecular identifier to each TCR cDNA molecule to allow correction of PCR and sequencing errors. In the original analysis: TCR identification, UMI-based error correction and CDR3 extraction were performed with Decombinator tools. TCRs above a frequency of 2 per 1,000, corresponding to the top 1% of the tumor frequency distribution, were defined as expanded. Renyi diversity was calculated using the R vegan package after each repertoire was subsampled 100 times to 5,000 TCRs. To build CDR3 similarity networks, amino acid triplet string-kernel similarity was used, and CDR3s were connected when their pairwise similarity was above 0.82. TCRdb trimmed public reads at Q25 via fastp, called clones via MiXCR and kept in-frame beta chains. A single entry per CDR3 protein holds the most common genes and DNA from its merged rows. These V and J calls originate from TCRdb's pipeline instead of the authors' own analysis. The sample profile shows around 110,000 distinct CDR3 sequences; 9% to 15% of them were found once. Of the sample, approximately 17% falls within the top ten clones.

The CDR3, from cysteine to phenylalanine, totals 15 residues. Only the CDR3 part of the read is kept: 45 bases, read in frame from the first base. The germline V gene supplies CDR1 MNHEY and CDR2 SVGAGI. Germline trimming: 2 bases from V, 5 bases from J; junction bases outside gene matches: 6. The time point label for this specimen denotes: blood at routine non-recurrence follow-up after resection. Without any cell sorting, TCR sequencing was performed on whole RNA extracted either from tumor and nontumor lung tissue or from cryopreserved PBMC samples. Only patients with enough RNA available from two or more tumor regions were chosen for TCR sequencing. About this clonotype itself: This receptor's antigen is unknown. Per-nucleotide qualities are absent, and no much larger clonotype sits a single base away.

The sequence joins TRBV6-5 to TRBJ2-1; 7 bases in between match TRBD1. The clonotype was recovered from a male donor with early-stage non-small cell lung cancer. This material consisted of PBMCs, taken at follow-up. The CDR3 reads as follows: CASSYKTGQHNEQFF. Here is the DNA: TGTGCCAGCAGTTACAAGACAGGGCAGCACAATGAGCAGTTCTTC.